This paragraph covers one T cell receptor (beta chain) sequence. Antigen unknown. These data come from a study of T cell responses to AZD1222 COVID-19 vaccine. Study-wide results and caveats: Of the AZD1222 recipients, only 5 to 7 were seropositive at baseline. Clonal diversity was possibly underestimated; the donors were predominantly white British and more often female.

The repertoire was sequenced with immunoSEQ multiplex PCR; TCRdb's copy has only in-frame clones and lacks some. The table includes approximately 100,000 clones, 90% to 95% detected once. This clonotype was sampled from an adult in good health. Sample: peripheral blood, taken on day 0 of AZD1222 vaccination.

CDR3 DNA sequence: TGTGCCAGCAGCGTAGAATATGGAAACACCATATATTTT. It encodes CASSVEYGNTIYF. J is TRBJ1-3 and V is TRBV5-6; D unresolved. Per germline, CDR1 SGHDT and CDR2 YYEEEE. V dropped 4 bases and J dropped 3 bases, with 8 bases sitting between them. This CDR3 spans 13 amino acids.